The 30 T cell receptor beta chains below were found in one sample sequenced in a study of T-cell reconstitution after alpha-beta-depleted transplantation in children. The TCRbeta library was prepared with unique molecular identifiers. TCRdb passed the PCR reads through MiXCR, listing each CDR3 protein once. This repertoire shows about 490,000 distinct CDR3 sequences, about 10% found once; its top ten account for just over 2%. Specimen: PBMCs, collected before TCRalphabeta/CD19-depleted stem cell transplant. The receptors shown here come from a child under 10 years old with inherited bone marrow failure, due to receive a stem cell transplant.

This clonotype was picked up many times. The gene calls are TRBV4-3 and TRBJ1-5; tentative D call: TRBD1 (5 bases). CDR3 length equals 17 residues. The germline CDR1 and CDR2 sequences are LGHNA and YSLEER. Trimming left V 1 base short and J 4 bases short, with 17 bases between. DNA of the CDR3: TGCGCCAGCAGCCAAGGGATTAGCCGGGACGCGAATCAGCCCCAGCATTTT. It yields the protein CASSQGISRDANQPQHF.

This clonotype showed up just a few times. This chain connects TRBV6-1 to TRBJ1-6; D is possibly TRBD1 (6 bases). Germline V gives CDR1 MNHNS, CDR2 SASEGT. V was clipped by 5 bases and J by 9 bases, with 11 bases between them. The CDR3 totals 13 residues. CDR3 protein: CASSPGAVSPLHF. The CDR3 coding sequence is TGTGCCAGCAGTCCAGGGGCCGTTTCACCCCTCCACTTT.

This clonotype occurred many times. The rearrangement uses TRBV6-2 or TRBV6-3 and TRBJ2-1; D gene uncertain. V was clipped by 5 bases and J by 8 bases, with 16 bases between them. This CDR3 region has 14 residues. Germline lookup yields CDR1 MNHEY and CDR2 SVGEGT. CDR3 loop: CASSNRRVTDEQFF. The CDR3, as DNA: TGTGCCAGCAGTAACCGTCGGGTTACCGATGAGCAGTTCTTC.

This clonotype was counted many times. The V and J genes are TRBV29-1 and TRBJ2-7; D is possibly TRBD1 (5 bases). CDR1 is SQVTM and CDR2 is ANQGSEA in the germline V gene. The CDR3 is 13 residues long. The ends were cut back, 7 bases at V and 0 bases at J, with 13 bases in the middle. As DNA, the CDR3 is TGCAGCGCAACACAGGTTCACTCCTACGAGCAGTACTTC. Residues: CSATQVHSYEQYF.

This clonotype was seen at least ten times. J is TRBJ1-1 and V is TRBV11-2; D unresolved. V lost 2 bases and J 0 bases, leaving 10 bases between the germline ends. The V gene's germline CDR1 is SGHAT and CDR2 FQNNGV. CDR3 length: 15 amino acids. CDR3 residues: CASSLPDHLNTEAFF. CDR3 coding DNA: TGTGCCAGCAGCTTACCAGACCATTTGAACACTGAAGCTTTCTTT.

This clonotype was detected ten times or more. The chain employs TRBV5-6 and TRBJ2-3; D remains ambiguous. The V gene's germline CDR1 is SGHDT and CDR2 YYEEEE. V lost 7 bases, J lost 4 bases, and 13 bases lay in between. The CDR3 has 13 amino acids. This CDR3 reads CASSTQGADTQYF. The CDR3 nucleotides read TGTGCCAGCTCCACCCAAGGCGCAGATACGCAGTATTTT. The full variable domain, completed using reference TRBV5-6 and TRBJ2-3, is DAGVTQSPTHLIKTRGQQVTLRCSPKSGHDTVSWYQQALGQGPQFIFQYYEEEERQRGNFPDRFSGHQFPNYSSELNVNALLLGDSALYLCASSTQGADTQYFGPGTRLTVL.

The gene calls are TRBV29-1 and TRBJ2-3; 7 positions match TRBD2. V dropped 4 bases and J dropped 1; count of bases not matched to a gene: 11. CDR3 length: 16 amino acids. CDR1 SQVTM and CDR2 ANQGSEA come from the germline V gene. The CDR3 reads CSVVGAAGRGTDTQYF. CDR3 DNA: TGCAGCGTTGTAGGGGCGGCGGGGAGGGGCACAGATACGCAGTATTTT.

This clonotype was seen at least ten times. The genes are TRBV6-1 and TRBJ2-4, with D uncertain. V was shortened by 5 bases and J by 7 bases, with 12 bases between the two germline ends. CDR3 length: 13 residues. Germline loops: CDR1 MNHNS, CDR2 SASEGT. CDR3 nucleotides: TGTGCCAGCAGTATAGGAGAGCGTAACATTCAGTACTTC. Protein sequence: CASSIGERNIQYF.

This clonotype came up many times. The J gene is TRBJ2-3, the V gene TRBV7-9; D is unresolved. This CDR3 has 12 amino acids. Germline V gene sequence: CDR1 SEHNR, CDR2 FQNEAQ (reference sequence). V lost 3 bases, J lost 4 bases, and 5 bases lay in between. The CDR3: CASSFNPDTQYF. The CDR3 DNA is TGTGCCAGCAGCTTTAACCCAGATACGCAGTATTTT. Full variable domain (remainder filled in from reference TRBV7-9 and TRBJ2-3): DTGVSQNPRHKITKRGQNVTFRCDPISEHNRLYWYRQTLGQGPEFLTYFQNEAQLEKSRLLSDRFSAERPKGSFSTLEIQRTEQGDSAMYLCASSFNPDTQYFGPGTRLTVL.

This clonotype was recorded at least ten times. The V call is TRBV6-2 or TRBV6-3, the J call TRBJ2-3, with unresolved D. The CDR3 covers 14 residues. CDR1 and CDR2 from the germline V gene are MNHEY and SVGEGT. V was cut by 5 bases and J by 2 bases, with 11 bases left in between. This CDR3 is CASSRPNPTDTQYF. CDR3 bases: TGTGCCAGCAGTCGCCCAAATCCCACAGATACGCAGTATTTT.

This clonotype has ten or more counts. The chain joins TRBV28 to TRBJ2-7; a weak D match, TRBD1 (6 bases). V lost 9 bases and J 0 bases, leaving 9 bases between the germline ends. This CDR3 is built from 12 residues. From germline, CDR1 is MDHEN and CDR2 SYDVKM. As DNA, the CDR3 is TGTGCCAGTAGACAGGCCTCCTACGAGCAGTACTTC. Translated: CASRQASYEQYF.

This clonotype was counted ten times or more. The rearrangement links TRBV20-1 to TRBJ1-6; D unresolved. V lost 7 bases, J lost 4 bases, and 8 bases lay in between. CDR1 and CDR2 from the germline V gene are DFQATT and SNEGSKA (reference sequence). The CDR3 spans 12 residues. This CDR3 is CSGVDYNSPLHF. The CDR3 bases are TGCAGTGGGGTGGATTATAATTCACCCCTCCACTTT.

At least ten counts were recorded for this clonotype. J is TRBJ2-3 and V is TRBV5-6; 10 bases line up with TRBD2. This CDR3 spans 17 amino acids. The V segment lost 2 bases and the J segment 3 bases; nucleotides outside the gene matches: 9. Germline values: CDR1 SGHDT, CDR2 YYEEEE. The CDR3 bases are TGTGCCAGCAGCTTAGGGATCCTAGCGGGAGTAACAGATACGCAGTATTTT. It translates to CASSLGILAGVTDTQYF.

For the CDR3, the DNA is TGCAGTGCTAGCGTCGCGACTGCGTGGAATGAGCAGTTCTTC. This encodes CSASVATAWNEQFF. The chain is built from TRBV20-1 and TRBJ2-1; D gene ambiguous. CDR1 is DFQATT, CDR2 SNEGSKA, per germline (reference sequence). The V gene lost 3 bases and the J gene lost 7 bases, with 16 bases spanning the gap. The CDR3 totals 14 residues.

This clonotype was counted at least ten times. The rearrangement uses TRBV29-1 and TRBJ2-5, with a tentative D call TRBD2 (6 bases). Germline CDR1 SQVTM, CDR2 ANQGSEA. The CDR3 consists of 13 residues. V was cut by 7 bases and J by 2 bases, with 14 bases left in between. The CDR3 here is CSAMGGGQETQYF. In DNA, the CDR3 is TGCAGCGCCATGGGAGGCGGGCAAGAGACCCAGTACTTC.

The CDR3 reads CSAQTSGRAGSTDTQYF. Here the CDR3 DNA reads TGCAGTGCTCAGACTAGCGGGAGGGCAGGGAGCACAGATACGCAGTATTTT. The chain recombines TRBV20-1 with TRBJ2-3; 14 nucleotides line up with TRBD2. The length of the CDR3 is 17 residues. J lost 0 bases, V lost 5 bases, and 7 bases had no gene match. In germline, CDR1 is DFQATT, CDR2 SNEGSKA (reference sequence).

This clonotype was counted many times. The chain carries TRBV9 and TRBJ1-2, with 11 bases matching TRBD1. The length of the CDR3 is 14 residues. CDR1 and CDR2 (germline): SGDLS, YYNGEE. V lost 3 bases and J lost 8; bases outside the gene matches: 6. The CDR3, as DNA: TGTGCCAGCAGCGCCGGACAGGGGGCAGAGGGCTACACCTTC. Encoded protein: CASSAGQGAEGYTF.

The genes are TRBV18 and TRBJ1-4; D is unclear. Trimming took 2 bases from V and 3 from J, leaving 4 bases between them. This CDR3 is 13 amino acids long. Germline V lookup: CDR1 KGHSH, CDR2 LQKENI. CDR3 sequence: CASSPSPNEKLFF. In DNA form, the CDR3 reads TGTGCCAGCTCACCATCGCCTAATGAAAAACTGTTTTTT.

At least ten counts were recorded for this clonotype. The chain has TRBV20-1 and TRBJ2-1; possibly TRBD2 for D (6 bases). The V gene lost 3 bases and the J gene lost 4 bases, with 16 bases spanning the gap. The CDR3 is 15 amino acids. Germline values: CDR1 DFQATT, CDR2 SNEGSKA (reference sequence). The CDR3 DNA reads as TGCAGTGCTAGGCCGGCGGGACCTACTTACAATGAGCAGTTCTTC. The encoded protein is CSARPAGPTYNEQFF.

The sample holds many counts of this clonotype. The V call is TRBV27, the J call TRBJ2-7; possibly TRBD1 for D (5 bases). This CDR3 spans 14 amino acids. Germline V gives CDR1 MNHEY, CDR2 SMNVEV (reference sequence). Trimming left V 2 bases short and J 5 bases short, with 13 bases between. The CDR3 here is CASSLKGRVDEQYF. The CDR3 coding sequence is TGTGCCAGCAGTTTAAAGGGGCGCGTAGACGAGCAGTACTTC.

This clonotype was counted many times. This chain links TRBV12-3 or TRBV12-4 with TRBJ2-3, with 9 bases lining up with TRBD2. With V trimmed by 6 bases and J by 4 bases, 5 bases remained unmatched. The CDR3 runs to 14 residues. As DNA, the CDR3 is TGTGCCAGCAGGCGACTAGCGGATGCAGATACGCAGTATTTT. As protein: CASRRLADADTQYF.

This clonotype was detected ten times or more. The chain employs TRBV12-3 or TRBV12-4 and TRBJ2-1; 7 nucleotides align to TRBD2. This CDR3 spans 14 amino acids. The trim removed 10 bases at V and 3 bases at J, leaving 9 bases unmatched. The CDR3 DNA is TGTGCCACCCTGACTAGCTTGGACTACAATGAGCAGTTCTTC. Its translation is CATLTSLDYNEQFF.

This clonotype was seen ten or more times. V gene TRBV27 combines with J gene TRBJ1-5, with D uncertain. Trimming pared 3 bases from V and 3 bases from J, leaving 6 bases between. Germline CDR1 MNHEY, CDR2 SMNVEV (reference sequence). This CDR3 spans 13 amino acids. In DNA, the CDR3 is TGTGCCAGCAGTTTCTTAGTCAATCAGCCCCAGCATTTT. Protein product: CASSFLVNQPQHF.

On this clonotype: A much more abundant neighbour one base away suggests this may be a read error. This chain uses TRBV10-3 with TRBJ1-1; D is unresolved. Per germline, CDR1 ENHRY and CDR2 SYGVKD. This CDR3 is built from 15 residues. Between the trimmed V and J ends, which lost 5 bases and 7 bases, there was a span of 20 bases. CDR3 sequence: CAISSPRTPTFEAFF. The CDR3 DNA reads TGTGCCATCAGTTCTCCCCGGACCCCTACCTTTGAAGCTTTCTTT.

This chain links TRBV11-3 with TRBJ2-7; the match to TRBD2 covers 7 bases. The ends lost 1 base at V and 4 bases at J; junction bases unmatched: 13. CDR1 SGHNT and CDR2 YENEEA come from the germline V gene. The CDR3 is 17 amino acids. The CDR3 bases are TGTGCCAGCAGCTTAGGTGGAGAGGGCAGCGGGGTGTACGAGCAGTACTTC. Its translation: CASSLGGEGSGVYEQYF.

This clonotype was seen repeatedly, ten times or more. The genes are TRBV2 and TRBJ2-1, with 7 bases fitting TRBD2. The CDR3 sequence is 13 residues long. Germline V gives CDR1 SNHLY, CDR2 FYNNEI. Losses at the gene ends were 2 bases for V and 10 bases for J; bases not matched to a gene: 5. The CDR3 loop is CASSETAGREQFF. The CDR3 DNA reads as TGTGCCAGCAGTGAAACAGCCGGGAGGGAGCAGTTCTTC.

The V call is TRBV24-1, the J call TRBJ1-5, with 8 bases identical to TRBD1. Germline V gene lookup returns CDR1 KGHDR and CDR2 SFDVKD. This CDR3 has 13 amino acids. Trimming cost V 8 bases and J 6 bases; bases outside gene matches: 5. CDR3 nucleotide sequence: TGTGCCACCAACCCCAGGGGGCCTCAGCCCCAGCATTTT. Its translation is CATNPRGPQPQHF.

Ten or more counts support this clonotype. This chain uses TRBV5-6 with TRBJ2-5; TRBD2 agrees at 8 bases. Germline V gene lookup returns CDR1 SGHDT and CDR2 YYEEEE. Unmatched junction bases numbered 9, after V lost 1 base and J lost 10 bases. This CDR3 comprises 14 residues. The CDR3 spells CASSLISGIGGQYF. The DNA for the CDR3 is TGTGCCAGCAGCTTGATTAGCGGGATTGGTGGCCAGTACTTC.

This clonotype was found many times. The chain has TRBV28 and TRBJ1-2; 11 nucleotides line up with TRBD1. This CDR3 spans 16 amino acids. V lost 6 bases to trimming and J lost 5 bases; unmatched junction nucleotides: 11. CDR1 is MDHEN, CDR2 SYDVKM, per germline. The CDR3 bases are TGTGCCAGCAGCTCCTTCCCGGGACAGGGGGGGTATGGCTACACCTTC. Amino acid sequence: CASSSFPGQGGYGYTF.

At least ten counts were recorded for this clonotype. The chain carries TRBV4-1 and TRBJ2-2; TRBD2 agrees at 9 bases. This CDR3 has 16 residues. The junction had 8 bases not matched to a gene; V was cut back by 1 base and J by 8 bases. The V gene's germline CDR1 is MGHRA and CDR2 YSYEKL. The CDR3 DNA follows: TGCGCCAGCAGCCAAGTCGCGGCTAGCGGGAAGGGGGAGCTGTTTTTT. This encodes CASSQVAASGKGELFF.